These 17 T cell receptor beta chains share one sample of origin, sequenced in a study of blood T cell repertoires in COVID-19. This table comes from immunoSEQ multiplex PCR, and its TCRdb copy is limited to in-frame clones, with some not included. In the table there are 240,000 or so clones, over 75% of which are singletons. Sequencing was carried out using peripheral blood. The source is a young woman with acute or convalescent COVID-19.

This clone was detected only a few times. The chain is built from TRBV7-2 and TRBJ1-2, with D hard to call. The CDR3 has 14 residues. V was shortened by 5 bases and J by 4 bases, with 14 bases between the two germline ends. The germline V gene encodes CDR1 SGHTA and CDR2 FQGNSA. CDR3 in DNA: TGTGCCAGCAGCAACTTAAGCCCCGTCTATGGCTACACCTTC. Amino acids: CASSNLSPVYGYTF. The full variable domain, its missing parts supplied by reference TRBV7-2 and TRBJ1-2, is GAGVSQSPSNKVTEKGKDVELRCDPISGHTALYWYRQSLGQGLEFLIYFQGNSAPDKSGLPSDRFSAERTGGSVSTLTIQRTQQEDSAVYLCASSNLSPVYGYTFGSGTRLTVV.

The sample holds one count of this clone. This chain links TRBV7-7 with TRBJ2-5; D is ambiguous. The germline gives CDR1 SSHAT, CDR2 FNYEAQ (reference sequence). Trimming pared 5 bases from V and 3 bases from J, leaving 4 bases between. The CDR3 covers 11 residues. The CDR3 is CASSAKETQYF. CDR3 nucleotide sequence: TGTGCCAGCAGCGCGAAAGAGACCCAGTACTTC.

V and J are TRBV6-2 or TRBV6-3 and TRBJ2-3, with no clear D. From germline, CDR1 is MNHEY and CDR2 SVGEGT. V was clipped by 5 bases and J by 3 bases, with 3 bases between them. The length of the CDR3 is 11 residues. The CDR3: CASSRTDTQYF. The CDR3 bases are TGTGCCAGCAGTCGGACAGATACGCAGTATTTT.

The chain recombines TRBV14 with TRBJ1-2; perhaps TRBD1 as D (5 bases). V dropped 1 base and J dropped 7 bases, with 13 bases sitting between them. The CDR3 length is 14 residues. Germline V CDR1 and CDR2: SGHDN, FVKESK. CDR3: CASSQVLGVAGYTF. CDR3 sequence (DNA): TGTGCCAGCAGCCAAGTTTTAGGGGTGGCTGGCTACACCTTC.

The chain is built from TRBV6-5 and TRBJ1-3, with D possibly being TRBD1 (6 bases). The V and J ends lost 4 bases and 0 bases respectively, with 13 bases between them. Germline V lookup: CDR1 MNHEY, CDR2 SVGAGI. This CDR3 is built from 16 residues. CDR3 in DNA: TGTGCCAGCAGTTGGGGACAACTAAGCTCTGGAAACACCATATATTTT. Translating gives CASSWGQLSSGNTIYF.

About this clone: A junction end diverges from the germline sequence, so it may reflect a read error. The V and J genes are TRBV10-3 and TRBJ2-3; weak D call: TRBD1 (6 bases). The CDR3 sequence is 13 residues long. Germline V gene data show CDR1 as ENHRY and CDR2 as SYGVKD. In DNA, the CDR3 is TGTGTCATCAGGGGAGATGCGAGCGATACGCAGTATTTT. Amino acid sequence: CVIRGDASDTQYF.

The chain links TRBV27 to TRBJ2-3; perhaps TRBD2 as D (6 bases). There are 14 residues in the CDR3. V was clipped by 3 bases and J by 3 bases, with 10 bases between them. Germline CDR1 MNHEY, CDR2 SMNVEV (reference sequence). The CDR3: CASSFRGMTDTQYF. CDR3 nucleotide sequence: TGTGCCAGCAGTTTTCGCGGGATGACAGATACGCAGTATTTT.

The V call is TRBV19, the J call TRBJ2-4; 12 bases match TRBD1. This CDR3 contains 18 residues. Germline V lookup: CDR1 LNHDA, CDR2 SQIVND (reference sequence). The ends lost 6 bases at V and 0 bases at J; junction bases unmatched: 9. CDR3 in amino acids: CASRGTGGSYRAKNIQYF. The CDR3 nucleotides read TGTGCCAGTAGAGGGACAGGGGGCAGCTACAGAGCCAAAAACATTCAGTACTTC.

The V and J genes are TRBV5-4 and TRBJ2-3; D call uncertain. Germline V gene data show CDR1 as SGHNT and CDR2 as YYREEE (reference sequence). Between the trimmed V and J ends, which lost 4 bases and 3 bases, there was a span of 15 bases. This CDR3 is 15 amino acids long. CDR3 DNA sequence: TGTGCCAGCAGCCGGCCGGAGAGCCAAACAGATACGCAGTATTTT. This sequence encodes CASSRPESQTDTQYF.

The sample holds one count of this clone. V gene TRBV5-4 combines with J gene TRBJ2-3; 8 bases align to TRBD2. The germline gives CDR1 SGHNT, CDR2 YYREEE (reference sequence). The CDR3 runs 18 residues. Unmatched junction bases numbered 10, after V lost 1 base and J lost 0 bases. The CDR3 loop is CASSLPLAGLGSTDTQYF. As DNA, the CDR3 is TGTGCCAGCAGCTTGCCATTAGCGGGATTGGGTAGCACAGATACGCAGTATTTT.

This chain connects TRBV24-1 to TRBJ2-1, with 9 bases that match TRBD2. CDR3 length: 17 residues. Trimming cost V 4 bases and J 0 bases; bases outside gene matches: 6. In germline, CDR1 is KGHDR, CDR2 SFDVKD. The CDR3 spells CATSESRLADSYNEQFF. The DNA for the CDR3 is TGTGCCACCAGTGAATCGAGACTAGCGGACTCCTACAATGAGCAGTTCTTC.

CDR3 protein: CASSQGGRGNQPQHF. For the CDR3, the DNA is TGTGCCAGCAGCCAGGGGGGCAGGGGGAATCAGCCCCAGCATTTT. The gene calls are TRBV7-2 and TRBJ1-5, with TRBD1 matching over 7 bases. Trimming took 5 bases from V and 4 from J; bases not matched to a gene: 8. The CDR3 has 15 amino acids. Germline CDR1 is SGHTA and CDR2 is FQGNSA.

The count of this clone is one. The genes are TRBV24-1 and TRBJ1-2; 7 nucleotides line up with TRBD1. CDR3 size: 13 residues. J lost 6 bases, V lost 4 bases, and 4 bases had no gene match. CDR1 and CDR2 from the germline V gene are KGHDR and SFDVKD. The CDR3 spells CATSERQGDGYTF. The DNA for the CDR3 is TGTGCCACCAGTGAGAGACAGGGTGATGGCTACACCTTC.

This chain connects TRBV27 to TRBJ1-1, with D hard to call. Germline V gene data show CDR1 as MNHEY and CDR2 as SMNVEV (reference sequence). V shed 2 bases and J shed 10 bases, with 8 bases lying between them. The CDR3 is made up of 11 amino acids. The CDR3 nucleotides read TGTGCCAGCAGTTTACGGGGTACAGCTTTCTTT. Translation gives CASSLRGTAFF.

This chain links TRBV4-3 with TRBJ2-3, with D tentatively TRBD2 (5 bases). Germline V lookup: CDR1 LGHNA, CDR2 YSLEER. The V and J ends lost 3 bases and 8 bases respectively, with 9 bases between them. This CDR3 is built from 12 residues. The CDR3 sequence: CASSHQEGTQYF. The DNA for the CDR3 is TGCGCCAGCAGCCATCAAGAGGGTACGCAGTATTTT.

This sequence joins TRBV6-5 and TRBJ2-7; 9 bases fit TRBD1. V dropped 8 bases and J dropped 3; count of bases not matched to a gene: 5. The CDR3 sequence is 13 residues long. CDR1 is MNHEY and CDR2 is SVGAGI in the germline V gene. CDR3 sequence reads: CASHRQGVYEQYF. The DNA for the CDR3 is TGTGCCAGCCACCGACAGGGGGTCTACGAGCAGTACTTC.

This clone came up once. V and J are TRBV27 and TRBJ2-7, with TRBD2 matching over 8 bases. J was trimmed by 3 bases and V by 6 bases; bases with no gene match: 7. CDR1 and CDR2 from the germline V gene are MNHEY and SMNVEV (reference sequence). There are 14 residues in the CDR3. The CDR3 DNA reads TGTGCCAGCAGACCCGTTAGCGGGAACTACGAGCAGTACTTC. Its protein product is CASRPVSGNYEQYF.